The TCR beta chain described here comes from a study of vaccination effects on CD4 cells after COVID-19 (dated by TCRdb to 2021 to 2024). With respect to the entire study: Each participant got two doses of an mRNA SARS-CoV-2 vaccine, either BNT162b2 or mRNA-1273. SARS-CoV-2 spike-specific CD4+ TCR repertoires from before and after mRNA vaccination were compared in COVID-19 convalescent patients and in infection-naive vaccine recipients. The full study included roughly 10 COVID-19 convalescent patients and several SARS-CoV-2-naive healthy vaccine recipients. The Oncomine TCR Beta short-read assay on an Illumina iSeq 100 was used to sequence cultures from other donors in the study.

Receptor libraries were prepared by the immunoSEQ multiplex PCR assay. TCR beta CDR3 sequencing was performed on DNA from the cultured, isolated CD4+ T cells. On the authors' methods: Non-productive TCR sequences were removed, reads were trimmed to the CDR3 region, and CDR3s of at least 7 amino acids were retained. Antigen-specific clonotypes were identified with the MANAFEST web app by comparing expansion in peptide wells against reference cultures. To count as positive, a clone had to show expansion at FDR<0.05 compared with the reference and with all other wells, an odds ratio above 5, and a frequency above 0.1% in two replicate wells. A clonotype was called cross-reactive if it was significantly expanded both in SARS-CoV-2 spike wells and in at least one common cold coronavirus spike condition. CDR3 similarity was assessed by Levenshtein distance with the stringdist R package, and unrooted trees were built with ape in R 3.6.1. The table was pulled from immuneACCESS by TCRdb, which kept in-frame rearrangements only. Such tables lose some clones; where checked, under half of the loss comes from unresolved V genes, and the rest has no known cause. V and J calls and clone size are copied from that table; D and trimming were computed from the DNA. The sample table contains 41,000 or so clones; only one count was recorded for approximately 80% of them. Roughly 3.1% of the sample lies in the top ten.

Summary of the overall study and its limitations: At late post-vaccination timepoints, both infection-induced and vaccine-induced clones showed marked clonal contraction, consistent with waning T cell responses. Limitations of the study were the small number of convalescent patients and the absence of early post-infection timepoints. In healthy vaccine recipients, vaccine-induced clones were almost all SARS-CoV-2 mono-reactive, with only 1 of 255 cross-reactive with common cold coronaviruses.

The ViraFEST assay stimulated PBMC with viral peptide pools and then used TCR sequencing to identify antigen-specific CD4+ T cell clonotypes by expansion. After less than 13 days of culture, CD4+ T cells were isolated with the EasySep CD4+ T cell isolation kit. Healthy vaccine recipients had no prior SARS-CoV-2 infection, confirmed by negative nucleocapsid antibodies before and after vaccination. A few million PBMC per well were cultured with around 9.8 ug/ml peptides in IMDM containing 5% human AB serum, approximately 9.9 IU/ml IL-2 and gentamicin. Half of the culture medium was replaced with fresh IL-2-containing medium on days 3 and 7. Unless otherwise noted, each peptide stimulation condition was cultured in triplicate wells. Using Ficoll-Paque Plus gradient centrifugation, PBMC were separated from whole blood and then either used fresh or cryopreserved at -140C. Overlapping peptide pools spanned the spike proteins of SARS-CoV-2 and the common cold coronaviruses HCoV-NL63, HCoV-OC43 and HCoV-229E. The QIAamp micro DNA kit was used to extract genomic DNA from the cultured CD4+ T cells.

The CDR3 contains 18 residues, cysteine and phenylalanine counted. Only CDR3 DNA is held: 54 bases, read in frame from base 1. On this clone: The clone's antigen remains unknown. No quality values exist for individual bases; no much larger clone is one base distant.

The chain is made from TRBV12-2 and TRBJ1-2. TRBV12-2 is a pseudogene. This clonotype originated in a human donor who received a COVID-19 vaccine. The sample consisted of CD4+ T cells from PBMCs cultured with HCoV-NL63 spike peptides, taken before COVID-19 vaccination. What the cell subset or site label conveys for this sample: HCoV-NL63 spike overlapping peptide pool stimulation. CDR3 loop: CASRLGGFRGLRCYGYTF. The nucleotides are TGTGCAAGTCGCTTAGGGGGGTTTCGCGGCCTCAGGTGCTATGGCTACACCTTC.